A selection of T cell receptor beta chains follows, all from one sample in a study of T cells expressing NK-cell markers. From its re-call of the 5' RACE reads, TCRdb lists each CDR3 protein once, without DNA. In total, the table holds around 380,000 distinct CDR3 sequences. Specimen: blood T cells: a sorted CD56 or NKG2C T cell subset, CD4+ or CD8+ T cells, or bulk PBMC T cells (not recorded which). These receptors came from a woman aged 45-60 years in good health. Each CDR3 is given with its conserved first and last residue.

V gene: TRBV6-1; CDR3 length: 11; J gene: TRBJ2-3; CDR3 protein: CASSESNTQYF
V gene: TRBV11-2; CDR3 length: 15; J gene: TRBJ2-3; CDR3 protein: CASSSGTGGADTQYF
V gene: TRBV10-3; CDR3 length: 13; J gene: TRBJ2-5; CDR3 protein: CAIRGQLQETQYF
V gene: TRBV12-3/TRBV12-4; CDR3 length: 12; J gene: TRBJ1-1; CDR3 protein: CASSLGPTEAFF
V gene: TRBV20-1; CDR3 length: 14; J gene: TRBJ2-2; CDR3 protein: CSASRAGRTGELFF
V gene: TRBV27; CDR3 length: 14; J gene: TRBJ1-5; CDR3 protein: CASSLAALDQPQHF
V gene: TRBV12-3/TRBV12-4; CDR3 length: 15; J gene: TRBJ2-7; CDR3 protein: CASSSLGAPSYEQYF
V gene: TRBV7-3; CDR3 length: 14; J gene: TRBJ2-3; CDR3 protein: CASGGQGSPDTQYF
V gene: TRBV5-1; CDR3 length: 16; J gene: TRBJ2-7; CDR3 protein: CASSLERGGATYEQYF
V gene: TRBV12-3/TRBV12-4; CDR3 length: 12; J gene: TRBJ2-3; CDR3 protein: CASSPPAGAQYF
V gene: TRBV4-1; CDR3 length: 15; J gene: TRBJ1-2; CDR3 protein: CASSEGEGSNYGYTF
V gene: TRBV12-3/TRBV12-4; CDR3 length: 15; J gene: TRBJ2-3; CDR3 protein: CASSRRGANTDTQYF
V gene: TRBV7-9; CDR3 length: 15; J gene: TRBJ2-7; CDR3 protein: CASSPPPSSSYEQYF
V gene: TRBV4-1; CDR3 length: 13; J gene: TRBJ1-1; CDR3 protein: CASSRGGNTEAFF
V gene: TRBV5-1; CDR3 length: 17; J gene: TRBJ2-3; CDR3 protein: CASSRTLAGSGPDTQYF
V gene: TRBV12-3/TRBV12-4; CDR3 length: 13; J gene: TRBJ2-3; CDR3 protein: CASSLVSLDTQYF
V gene: TRBV30; CDR3 length: 14; J gene: TRBJ2-7; CDR3 protein: CAWSVRQRQDEQYF
V gene: TRBV12-3/TRBV12-4; CDR3 length: 15; J gene: TRBJ1-5; CDR3 protein: CASSFFGRSNQPQHF
V gene: TRBV25-1; CDR3 length: 14; J gene: TRBJ2-3; CDR3 protein: CASSDMGGARTQYF
V gene: TRBV5-1; CDR3 length: 13; J gene: TRBJ2-3; CDR3 protein: CASRNLGTDTQYF
V gene: TRBV29-1; CDR3 length: 13; J gene: TRBJ1-2; CDR3 protein: CSTSDREGYGYTF
V gene: TRBV28; CDR3 length: 15; J gene: TRBJ2-2; CDR3 protein: CASTKHSGFTGELFF
V gene: TRBV4-1; CDR3 length: 12; J gene: TRBJ2-7; CDR3 protein: CASSQDSYEQYF
V gene: TRBV5-6; CDR3 length: 17; J gene: TRBJ2-7; CDR3 protein: CASSDRNRPPRDYEQYF
V gene: TRBV5-1; CDR3 length: 14; J gene: TRBJ1-2; CDR3 protein: CASSPGTGLDGYTF
V gene: TRBV11-2; CDR3 length: 18; J gene: TRBJ2-2; CDR3 protein: CASSPVGGSGLNTGELFF
V gene: TRBV5-5; CDR3 length: 15; J gene: TRBJ1-1; CDR3 protein: CASSVGQLGNTEAFF
V gene: TRBV11-2; CDR3 length: 14; J gene: TRBJ2-1; CDR3 protein: CASTPLGRSNEQFF
V gene: TRBV13; CDR3 length: 13; J gene: TRBJ1-2; CDR3 protein: CASSLQINYGYTF
V gene: TRBV6-6; CDR3 length: 16; J gene: TRBJ2-3; CDR3 protein: CASSPLTRGGRDTQYF
V gene: TRBV4-2; CDR3 length: 18; J gene: TRBJ2-1; CDR3 protein: CASSQFAVWEDSYNEQFF
V gene: TRBV7-9; CDR3 length: 15; J gene: TRBJ2-1; CDR3 protein: CASSLPRRLGNEQFF
V gene: TRBV5-1; CDR3 length: 15; J gene: TRBJ1-1; CDR3 protein: CASSPPGGRGTEAFF
V gene: TRBV20-1; CDR3 length: 15; J gene: TRBJ1-5; CDR3 protein: CSAREGITLNQPQHF
V gene: TRBV4-1; CDR3 length: 16; J gene: TRBJ2-1; CDR3 protein: CASSLRLGSSYNEQFF
V gene: TRBV7-8; CDR3 length: 16; J gene: TRBJ2-1; CDR3 protein: CASSSYPGLDYNEQFF
V gene: TRBV28; CDR3 length: 12; J gene: TRBJ2-1; CDR3 protein: CASSLGNGREFF
V gene: TRBV27; CDR3 length: 16; J gene: TRBJ2-2; CDR3 protein: CASSLALGQTTGELFF
V gene: TRBV6-5; CDR3 length: 12; J gene: TRBJ2-5; CDR3 protein: CASSYSFSPQYF
V gene: TRBV20-1; CDR3 length: 16; J gene: TRBJ2-7; CDR3 protein: CSARDPAGQPSYEQYF
V gene: TRBV15; CDR3 length: 14; J gene: TRBJ2-2; CDR3 protein: CATSRDQYTGELFF
V gene: TRBV29-1; CDR3 length: 13; J gene: TRBJ1-1; CDR3 protein: CSAGTGRNTEAFF
V gene: TRBV12-3/TRBV12-4; CDR3 length: 21; J gene: TRBJ2-1; CDR3 protein: CASSLALRGLAGGTAYNEQFF
V gene: TRBV7-6; CDR3 length: 18; J gene: TRBJ2-1; CDR3 protein: CASSPLPPGTSGDNEQFF
V gene: TRBV6-1; CDR3 length: 15; J gene: TRBJ2-5; CDR3 protein: CASSTGGGLGETQYF
V gene: TRBV7-9; CDR3 length: 13; J gene: TRBJ2-5; CDR3 protein: CASSTDYLETQYF
V gene: TRBV5-1; CDR3 length: 16; J gene: TRBJ2-3; CDR3 protein: CASSATLAGGSDTQYF
V gene: TRBV19; CDR3 length: 16; J gene: TRBJ2-2; CDR3 protein: CASSPTQGLGTGELFF
V gene: TRBV7-2; CDR3 length: 14; J gene: TRBJ2-5; CDR3 protein: CASSLTGTQETQYF
V gene: TRBV5-1; CDR3 length: 14; J gene: TRBJ1-5; CDR3 protein: CASSPRGPDQPQHF
V gene: TRBV5-1; CDR3 length: 13; J gene: TRBJ1-3; CDR3 protein: CASSGGVGNTIYF
V gene: TRBV12-3/TRBV12-4; CDR3 length: 13; J gene: TRBJ2-5; CDR3 protein: CASSPGPLWAQYF
V gene: TRBV29-1; CDR3 length: 13; J gene: TRBJ2-2; CDR3 protein: CSVGHLADGELFF
V gene: TRBV28; CDR3 length: 13; J gene: TRBJ1-1; CDR3 protein: CASSLNWGSEAFF
V gene: TRBV3-1; CDR3 length: 16; J gene: TRBJ2-1; CDR3 protein: CASSQFLAGDDNEQFF
V gene: TRBV7-6; CDR3 length: 15; J gene: TRBJ2-3; CDR3 protein: CASSTGLARTDTQYF
V gene: TRBV6-1; CDR3 length: 12; J gene: TRBJ1-2; CDR3 protein: CASSEVLGGYTF
V gene: TRBV12-3/TRBV12-4; CDR3 length: 18; J gene: TRBJ2-3; CDR3 protein: CASSLGLKGLAGPDTQYF
V gene: TRBV12-5; CDR3 length: 15; J gene: TRBJ2-1; CDR3 protein: CASGEGQGSYNEQFF